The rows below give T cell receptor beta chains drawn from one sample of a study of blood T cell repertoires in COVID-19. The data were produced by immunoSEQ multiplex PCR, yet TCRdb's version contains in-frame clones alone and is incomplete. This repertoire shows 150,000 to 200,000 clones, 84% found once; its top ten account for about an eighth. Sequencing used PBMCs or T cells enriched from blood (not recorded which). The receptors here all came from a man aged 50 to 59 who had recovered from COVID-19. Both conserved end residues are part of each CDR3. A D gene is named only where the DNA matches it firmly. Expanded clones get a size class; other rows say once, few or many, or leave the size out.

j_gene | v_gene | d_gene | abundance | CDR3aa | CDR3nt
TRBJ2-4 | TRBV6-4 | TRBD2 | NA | CARPSSGGSAKNIQYF | TGTGCCAGACCCTCTAGCGGGGGGTCAGCCAAAAACATTCAGTACTTC
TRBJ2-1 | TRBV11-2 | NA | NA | CASSLETGGGDEQFF | TGTGCCAGCAGCTTAGAAACAGGGGGGGGTGATGAGCAGTTCTTC
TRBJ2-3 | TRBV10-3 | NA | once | CAIASRTDTQYF | TGTGCCATCGCGAGTCGCACAGATACGCAGTATTTT
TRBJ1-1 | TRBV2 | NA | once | CASSDLGGTEAFF | TGTGCCAGCAGTGACTTAGGAGGCACTGAAGCTTTCTTT
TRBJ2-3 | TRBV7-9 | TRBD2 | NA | CASSRRGGDADTQYF | TGTGCCAGCAGCCGGCGGGGGGGCGACGCAGATACGCAGTATTTT
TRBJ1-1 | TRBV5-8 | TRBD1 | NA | CASSRTGLEAFF | TGTGCCAGCAGCCGGACAGGGCTTGAAGCTTTCTTT
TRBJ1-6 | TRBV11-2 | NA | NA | CASSLQGFNSPLHF | TGTGCCAGCAGCTTACAGGGGTTTAATTCACCCCTCCACTTT
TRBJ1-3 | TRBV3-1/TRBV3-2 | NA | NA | CASSPISGGGNTIYF | TGTGCCAGCAGCCCCATCTCGGGGGGAGGAAACACCATATATTTT
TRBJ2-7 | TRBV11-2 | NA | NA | CASSLVEGYEQYF | TGTGCCAGCAGCTTAGTAGAGGGCTACGAGCAGTACTTC
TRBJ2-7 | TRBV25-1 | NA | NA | CASSESGISEQYF | TGTGCCAGCAGTGAGTCGGGTATTAGCGAGCAGTACTTC
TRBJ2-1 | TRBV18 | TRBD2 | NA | CASSRGGGGAYNEQFF | TGTGCCAGCTCCCGAGGAGGCGGGGGAGCATACAATGAGCAGTTCTTC
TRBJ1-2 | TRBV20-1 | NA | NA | CSASLQGYGYTF | TGCAGTGCTAGTCTTCAGGGCTATGGCTACACCTTC
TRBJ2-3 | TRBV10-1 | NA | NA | CASSTLGNPSSTDTQYF | TGCGCCAGCAGCACTCTCGGGAATCCTTCCTCCACAGATACGCAGTATTTT
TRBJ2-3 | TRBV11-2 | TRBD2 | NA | CASSLLAGNTDTQYF | TGTGCCAGCAGCTTACTAGCGGGGAACACAGATACGCAGTATTTT
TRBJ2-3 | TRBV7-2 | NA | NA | CASSLQGMSTDTQYF | TGTGCCAGCAGCTTACAGGGGATGAGCACAGATACGCAGTATTTT
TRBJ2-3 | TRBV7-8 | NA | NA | CASSPVPDTQYF | TGTGCCAGCAGCCCGGTCCCAGATACGCAGTATTTT
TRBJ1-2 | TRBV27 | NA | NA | CASSLNGGYGYTF | TGTGCCAGCAGTTTAAACGGGGGATATGGCTACACCTTC
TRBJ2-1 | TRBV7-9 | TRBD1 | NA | CASSHAGTGGVENEQFF | TGTGCCAGCAGCCACGCCGGGACAGGGGGCGTGGAGAATGAGCAGTTCTTC
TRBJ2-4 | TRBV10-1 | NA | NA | CASSEQGLAKNIQYF | TGCGCCAGCAGCGAACAGGGATTAGCCAAAAACATTCAGTACTTC
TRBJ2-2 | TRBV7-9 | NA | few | CASSTEAPIGELFF | TGTGCCAGCAGTACGGAGGCCCCCATCGGGGAGCTGTTTTTT
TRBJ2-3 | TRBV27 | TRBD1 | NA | CATQRGPHGDTQYF | TGTGCCACCCAAAGGGGGCCCCACGGGGATACGCAGTATTTT
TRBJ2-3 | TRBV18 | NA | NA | CASSPQGRSTDTQYF | TGTGCCAGCTCACCTCAGGGGCGAAGCACAGATACGCAGTATTTT
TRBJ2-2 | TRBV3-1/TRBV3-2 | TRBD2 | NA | CASSQGWLAVNTGELFF | TGTGCCAGCAGCCAAGGATGGCTAGCGGTGAACACCGGGGAGCTGTTTTTT
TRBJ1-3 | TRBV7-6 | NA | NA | CASSSMRSGVSGNTIYF | TGTGCCAGCAGCTCCATGAGGAGCGGAGTCTCTGGAAACACCATATATTTT
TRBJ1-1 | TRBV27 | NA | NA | CASSRDTRNTEAFF | TGTGCCAGCAGCAGGGACACCCGGAACACTGAAGCTTTCTTT
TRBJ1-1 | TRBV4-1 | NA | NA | CASSQGGGSSRYSEAFF | TGCGCCAGCAGCCAAGGGGGGGGGTCATCAAGGTACTCTGAAGCTTTCTTT
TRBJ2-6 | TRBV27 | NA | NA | CASRVLALSGGANVLTF | TGTGCCAGCAGAGTCCTGGCCCTATCGGGAGGGGCCAACGTCCTGACTTTC
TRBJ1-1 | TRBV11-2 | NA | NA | CASSLPTTDPKAFF | TGTGCCAGCAGCTTACCCACGACAGACCCAAAAGCTTTCTTT
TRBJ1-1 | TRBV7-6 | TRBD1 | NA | CASSTRQGENTEAFF | TGTGCCAGCAGCACTAGACAGGGAGAGAACACTGAAGCTTTCTTT
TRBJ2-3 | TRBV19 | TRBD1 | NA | CASSESGTGFSDTQYF | TGTGCCAGTTCCGAGTCCGGGACAGGGTTTTCAGATACGCAGTATTTT
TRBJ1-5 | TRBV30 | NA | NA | CAWNQDSDNQPQHF | TGTGCCTGGAACCAGGACAGCGATAATCAGCCCCAGCATTTT
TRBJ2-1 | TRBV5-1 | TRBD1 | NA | CASSSIPGQGLNEQFF | TGCGCCAGCAGCAGCATACCGGGACAGGGGCTGAATGAGCAGTTCTTC
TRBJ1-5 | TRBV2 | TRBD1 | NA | CASTPTGAINQPQHF | TGTGCCAGCACCCCTACAGGGGCCATCAATCAGCCCCAGCATTTT
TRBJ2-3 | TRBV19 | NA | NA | CALKVGSLTDTQYF | TGTGCCTTAAAAGTGGGCAGCCTCACAGATACGCAGTATTTT
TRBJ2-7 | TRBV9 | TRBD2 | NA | CASSVDRLASGGEQYF | TGTGCCAGCAGCGTAGACCGACTAGCCTCCGGAGGCGAGCAGTACTTC
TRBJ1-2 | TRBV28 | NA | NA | CASSAATGVNYGYTF | TGTGCCAGCAGCGCCGCGACGGGGGTTAACTATGGCTACACCTTC
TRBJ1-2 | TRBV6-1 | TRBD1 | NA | CASSEGLGQVWGYTF | TGTGCCAGCAGTGAGGGCCTGGGACAGGTTTGGGGCTACACCTTC
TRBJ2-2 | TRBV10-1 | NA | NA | CASSDPGSGTGELFF | TGCGCCAGCAGCGACCCGGGGTCGGGCACCGGGGAGCTGTTTTTT
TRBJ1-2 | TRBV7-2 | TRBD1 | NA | CASSSTGGRNYGYTF | TGTGCCAGCAGCTCCACAGGGGGTCGGAACTATGGCTACACCTTC
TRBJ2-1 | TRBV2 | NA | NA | CASRGQGSSYNEQFF | TGTGCCAGCAGGGGGCAGGGAAGCTCCTACAATGAGCAGTTCTTC
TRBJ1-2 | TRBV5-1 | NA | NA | CASSLEGDGYTF | TGCGCCAGCAGCTTGGAGGGAGATGGCTACACCTTC
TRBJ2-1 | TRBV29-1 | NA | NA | CSVEGAGTATSYNEQFF | TGCAGCGTTGAAGGGGCCGGGACTGCAACCTCCTACAATGAGCAGTTCTTC
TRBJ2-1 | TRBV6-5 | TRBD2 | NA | CASSPQRGGRNEQFF | TGTGCCAGCAGTCCACAGCGGGGGGGGCGCAATGAGCAGTTCTTC
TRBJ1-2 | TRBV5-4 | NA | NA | CASSLARTDGYTF | TGTGCCAGCAGCTTGGCTAGGACAGACGGCTACACCTTC
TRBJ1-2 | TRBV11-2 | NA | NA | CASSFFTNYGYTF | TGTGCCAGCAGCTTTTTCACTAACTATGGCTACACCTTC
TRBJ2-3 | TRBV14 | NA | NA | CASSQVPGRVGDTQYF | TGTGCCAGCAGCCAAGTTCCGGGTCGCGTAGGAGATACGCAGTATTTT
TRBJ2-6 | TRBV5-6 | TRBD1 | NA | CASSVGTERSGANVLTF | TGTGCCAGCAGCGTCGGGACAGAGCGATCTGGGGCCAACGTCCTGACTTTC
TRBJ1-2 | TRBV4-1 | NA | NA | CASSNLDRLTLDGYTF | TGCGCCAGCAGCAACCTCGACAGGCTAACCCTAGATGGCTACACCTTC
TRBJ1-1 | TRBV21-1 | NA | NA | CASSKGQNTEAFF | TGTGCCAGCAGCAAGGGACAGAACACTGAAGCTTTCTTT
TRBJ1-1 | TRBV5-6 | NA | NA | CASSWMDRNTEAFF | TGTGCCAGCAGCTGGATGGACAGGAACACTGAAGCTTTCTTT
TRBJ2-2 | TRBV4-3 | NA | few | CASSQEGGVAGELFF | TGCGCCAGCAGCCAAGAAGGGGGGGTCGCCGGGGAGCTGTTTTTT
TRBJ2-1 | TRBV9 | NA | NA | CASSVGRVNEQFF | TGTGCCAGCAGCGTTGGCAGGGTCAATGAGCAGTTCTTC
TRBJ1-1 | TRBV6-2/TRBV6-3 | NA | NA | CASRLGFEGNTEAFF | TGTGCCAGCCGTTTGGGCTTTGAGGGGAACACTGAAGCTTTCTTT
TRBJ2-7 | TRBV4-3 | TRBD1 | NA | CASSHHQIADREYGEQYF | TGCGCCAGCAGCCACCACCAAATCGCGGACAGGGAATACGGCGAGCAGTACTTC
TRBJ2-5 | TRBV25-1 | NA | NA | CASSITVGGQYF | TGTGCCAGCAGTATCACAGTCGGGGGCCAGTACTTC
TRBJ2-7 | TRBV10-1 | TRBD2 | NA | CASSESTSGGYEQYF | TGCGCCAGCAGTGAGTCAACTAGCGGGGGGTACGAGCAGTACTTC